This entry concerns a single TCR beta chain. Trimming left V 3 bases short and J 7 bases short, with 14 bases between. Germline V CDR1 and CDR2: SGHTA, FQGNSA. This CDR3 comprises 14 residues. Constant-region reverse primers amplified full-length variable regions, followed by semi-nested Nested Universal Primer A PCR. Each CDR3 protein is one row after TCRdb ran MiXCR on the 5' RACE reads. Among about 62,000 distinct CDR3 sequences, around 30% were seen once, and the ten largest hold 2.3%. Purified naive CD4+ T cells were depleted of CD25+ Tregs. The sample was tumor-infiltrating naive CD4+ T cells sorted from the breast tumor. Noted subset: naive CD4+ T cells, CD4+CD45RA+CD25-. The chain is built from TRBV7-2 and TRBJ2-3; the D call may be TRBD1 or TRBD2 (5 bases each). The source of this sequence is a female donor with breast cancer. In DNA, the CDR3 is TGTGCCAGCAGCTTCTCCGGGGCCCCGAATACGCAGTATTTT. It specifies CASSFSGAPNTQYF.